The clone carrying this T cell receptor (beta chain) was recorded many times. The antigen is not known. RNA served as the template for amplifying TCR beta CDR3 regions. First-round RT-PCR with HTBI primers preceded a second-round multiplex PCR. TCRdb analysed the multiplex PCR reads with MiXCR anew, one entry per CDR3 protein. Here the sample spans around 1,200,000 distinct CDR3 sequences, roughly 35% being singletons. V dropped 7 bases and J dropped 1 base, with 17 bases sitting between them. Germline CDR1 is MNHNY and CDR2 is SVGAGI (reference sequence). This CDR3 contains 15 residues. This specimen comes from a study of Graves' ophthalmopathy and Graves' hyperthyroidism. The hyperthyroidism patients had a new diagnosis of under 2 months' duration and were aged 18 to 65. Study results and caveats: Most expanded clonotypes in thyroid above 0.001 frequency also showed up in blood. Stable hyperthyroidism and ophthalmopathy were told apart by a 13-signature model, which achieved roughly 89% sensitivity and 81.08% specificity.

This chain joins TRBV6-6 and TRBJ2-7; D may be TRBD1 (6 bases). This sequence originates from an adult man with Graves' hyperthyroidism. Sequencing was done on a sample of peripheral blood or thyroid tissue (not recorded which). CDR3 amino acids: CASKLQGRESYEQYF. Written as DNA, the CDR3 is TGTGCCAGCAAGCTCCAGGGGCGAGAGTCCTACGAGCAGTACTTC.